This T cell receptor (beta chain) was identified in a study of T cell repertoires in cytomegalovirus infection. MiXCR, run by TCRdb on the reads, gives a single entry per CDR3 protein. The sample lists 50,000 to 65,000 distinct CDR3 sequences; around a fifth were seen once. Germline V lookup: CDR1 MNHNS, CDR2 SASEGT. Trimming removed 1 base at V and 4 bases at J, with 7 bases between. This CDR3 is 13 amino acids long. This clonotype was observed a handful of times. What it recognizes is unknown. The rearrangement links TRBV6-1 to TRBJ1-1; no clear D gene. This receptor was identified in a human donor in good health (CMV status not recorded). Some clones in this sample may be carry-over from other donors' samples. The sequences come from CD8+ T cells from cultured PBMCs, collected from culture after CMV antigen stimulation. CDR3 protein: CASSEGERTEAFF. In nucleotides, the CDR3 is TGTGCCAGCAGTGAAGGGGAACGCACTGAAGCTTTCTTT.